The clone carrying this T cell receptor (beta chain) occurred many times. Unique molecular identifiers were built into the TCRbeta library. TCRdb reanalysed the PCR reads using MiXCR and keeps one entry per CDR3 protein. The sample contains about 230,000 distinct CDR3 sequences, approximately 10% of which appear only once. The data originate from a study of T-cell reconstitution after alpha-beta-depleted transplantation in children. Germline V CDR1 and CDR2: SGHKS, YYEKEE (reference sequence). The length of the CDR3 is 14 residues. V lost 4 bases to trimming and J lost 0 bases, with 11 bases between them.

The receptor was isolated from a human donor who donated a stem cell graft to a child with acute lymphoblastic leukemia. The starting material was PBMCs from the stem cell graft donor, obtained from the stem cell graft. The chain uses TRBV5-5 and TRBJ2-7, with D perhaps matching TRBD1 (6 bases). The CDR3 region is CASSLPDSSYEQYF. DNA of the CDR3: TGTGCCAGCAGCCTGCCGGACAGCTCCTACGAGCAGTACTTC.